Below are 8 T cell receptor beta chains sequenced from a single sample in a study of response to subunit inactivated influenza vaccine. TCRdb passed the RT-PCR reads through MiXCR, listing each CDR3 protein once. The profile shows over 450,000 distinct CDR3 sequences, 10% to 15% of them singletons. The sample here was PBMCs from blood, taken 45 days after vaccination. The receptors originated from a man aged 50-59 years who received an inactivated influenza vaccine.

The rearrangement joins TRBV7-2 to TRBJ2-1; no firm D call. V gave up 2 bases and J gave up 5 bases, with 10 bases separating them. Germline V gene data show CDR1 as SGHTA and CDR2 as FQGNSA. The CDR3 has 14 amino acids. CDR3 DNA sequence: TGTGCCAGCAGCTTACGGCGGACCCACAATGAGCAGTTCTTC. Translating gives CASSLRRTHNEQFF.

This clonotype was picked up a small number of times. The CDR3 protein is CSVETGPLAKNIQYF. The CDR3 DNA is TGCAGCGTTGAAACGGGGCCCTTAGCCAAAAACATTCAGTACTTC. This sequence joins TRBV29-1 and TRBJ2-4; tentatively, D is TRBD1 or TRBD2 (5 bases each). The CDR3 has 15 residues. Between the trimmed V and J ends, which lost 2 bases and 0 bases, there was a span of 11 bases. Germline loops: CDR1 SQVTM, CDR2 ANQGSEA.

This clonotype occurred many times. This rearrangement joins TRBV4-3 to TRBJ2-3; the D gene could be TRBD1 or TRBD2 (6 bases each). Germline V gene data show CDR1 as LGHNA and CDR2 as YSLEER. This CDR3 region has 13 residues. The V gene lost 0 bases and the J gene lost 10 bases, with 11 bases spanning the gap. Here the CDR3 reads CASSQERGRAQYF. Here the CDR3 DNA reads TGCGCCAGCAGCCAAGAACGGGGGCGGGCGCAGTATTTT.

The chain joins TRBV12-3 or TRBV12-4 to TRBJ2-1; D perhaps matches TRBD2 (6 bases). This CDR3 contains 12 residues. V lost 6 bases and J lost 11, with 14 bases in between. CDR3 residues: CASSAAGSKQFF. The DNA of the CDR3 is TGTGCCAGCAGCGCTGCGGGATCTAAGCAGTTCTTC.

This clonotype was seen only a few times. The chain combines TRBV27 with TRBJ2-1, with a possible D match to TRBD1 (6 bases). The V end lost 7 bases, the J end lost 5 bases, and 15 bases lay between the germline ends. The CDR3 has 14 residues. Germline V gene lookup returns CDR1 MNHEY and CDR2 SMNVEV (reference sequence). CDR3 DNA sequence: TGTGCCAGCATCAACCAAGGGGGTGACAATGAGCAGTTCTTC. It specifies CASINQGGDNEQFF.

This clonotype was observed a handful of times. V usage is TRBV11-2 and J usage is TRBJ2-1, with D perhaps matching TRBD1 (6 bases). V was cut by 3 bases and J by 3 bases, with 21 bases left in between. The CDR3 length is 18 residues. Germline V lookup: CDR1 SGHAT, CDR2 FQNNGV. The CDR3 loop is CASSFPRALGANYNEQFF. The DNA for the CDR3 is TGTGCCAGCAGCTTCCCTCGAGCATTGGGGGCGAACTACAATGAGCAGTTCTTC. The entire variable domain, with the rest obtained from reference TRBV11-2 and TRBJ2-1, is as follows: EAGVAQSPRYKIIEKRQSVAFWCNPISGHATLYWYQQILGQGPKLLIQFQNNGVVDDSQLPKDRFSAERLKGVDSTLKIQPAKLEDSAVYLCASSFPRALGANYNEQFFGPGTRLTVL.

This chain uses TRBV11-3 with TRBJ2-7; either TRBD1 or TRBD2 may fit D (5 bases each). Germline values: CDR1 SGHNT, CDR2 YENEEA. Trimming stripped 5 bases from V and 1 base from J, with 24 bases between. The CDR3 has 18 amino acids. In DNA, the CDR3 is TGTGCCAGCAGCCCCAATATGGGACCCCTCTTGAGGTCCTACGAGCAGTACTTC. Protein sequence: CASSPNMGPLLRSYEQYF.

The CDR3 spells CASSPTSGGAGSNEQFF. In DNA, the CDR3 is TGTGCCAGCAGCCCGACTAGCGGGGGGGCTGGGAGCAATGAGCAGTTCTTC. The chain carries TRBV7-6 and TRBJ2-1; 14 nucleotides agree with TRBD2. CDR1 is SGHVS, CDR2 FNYEAQ, per germline. The CDR3 totals 17 residues. Losses at the gene ends were 5 bases for V and 6 bases for J; bases not matched to a gene: 9.